This T cell receptor (beta chain) was captured by sequencing in a study of human T cells and chemical hapten exposure. About the research overall: Chiefly female patients presented with alopecia areata, totalis or universalis.

This CDR3 is 14 amino acids long. V trimming: 5 bases; J trimming: 3 bases; junction bases outside the gene matches: 7. CDR1 and CDR2 from the germline V gene are DFQATT and SNEGSKA (reference sequence). Stated time point: patch test 3, about 24 weeks after DPC sensitization. Described treatment: therapeutic diphenylcyclopropenone sensitization with weekly scalp DPC. Regarding the study as a whole: Expanded TCRs grouped into significantly more large CDR3 similarity clusters than controls produced.

TCRdb used MiXCR to reprocess the RACE reads, holding one entry per CDR3 protein. The sample includes about 190,000 distinct CDR3 sequences, around 25% of them seen just once. Remarks on this clonotype: The antigen is undetermined.

This receptor was taken from a woman aged 40 to 55 with alopecia areata. Some clones in this sample may be carry-over from other donors' samples. The sequencing used whole blood, collected in connection with sensitization to the hapten diphenylcyclopropenone (DPC). This chain connects TRBV20-1 to TRBJ1-3; TRBD1 agrees at 7 bases. The DNA for the CDR3 is TGCAGTGCTGGGATGACAGGGCATGGAAACACCATATATTTT. Its protein product is CSAGMTGHGNTIYF.